This note documents a single T cell receptor (beta chain) sequence. The antigen is unknown. The sample comes from a study of T cell responses to AZD1222 COVID-19 vaccine. Study overall: Second-dose intervals near 4 or 12 weeks were combined.

Study-level findings and limits: The donor cohort was predominantly white British with a female majority, and clonal diversity may have been underestimated.

The CDR3 has 13 residues. V gave up 8 bases and J gave up 3 bases, with 13 bases separating them. Per the germline V gene, CDR1 is MNHEY and CDR2 is SVGAGI. Profiling relied on immunoSEQ multiplex PCR, and the TCRdb table lists in-frame clones only, not all of them. The table includes roughly 250,000 clones, more than 85% detected once. The sample here was peripheral blood, taken on day 0 of AZD1222 vaccination. The sequence derives from an adult in good health. The chain couples TRBV6-5 to TRBJ1-2; D may be TRBD1 (6 bases). The CDR3 region is CASLYRVDYGYTF. The CDR3, as DNA: TGTGCCAGCTTATACAGGGTTGACTATGGCTACACCTTC.